These 10 T cell receptor beta chains originate from one sample sequenced in a study of post-analysis software for immune sequencing data. These receptors lack a known antigen. Researchers reported that TCR beta cDNA libraries carried unique molecular identifiers. TCRdb processed the PCR reads anew with MiXCR; each CDR3 protein has one entry. The table lists about 200,000 distinct CDR3 sequences, 25% to 30% of them singletons. Study-wide findings and caveats: The study found TRBV5-6, TRBV5-1 and TRBV20-1 among about five TRBV segments more frequent in patients than controls.

The sample consisted of blood. The receptors were gathered from a girl younger than 18 with multiple sclerosis.

This sequence joins TRBV30 and TRBJ1-1; no firm D call. Germline CDR1 reads GTSNPN; CDR2 reads SVGIG (reference sequence). With 4 bases removed from V and 1 base from J, the gap between germline ends came to 7 bases. The CDR3 loop spans 12 amino acids. The CDR3 DNA sequence: TGTGCCTGGATAGGTCCGAACACTGAAGCTTTCTTT. Translating it yields CAWIGPNTEAFF.

The chain employs TRBV20-1 and TRBJ1-5, with D unresolved. The CDR3 contains 15 residues. Trimming cost V 0 bases and J 0 bases, with 9 bases left between them. CDR1 and CDR2 from the germline V gene are DFQATT and SNEGSKA (reference sequence). In DNA, the CDR3 is TGCAGTGCTAGAGATTCCGGAAATAGCAATCAGCCCCAGCATTTT. It translates to CSARDSGNSNQPQHF.

This chain uses TRBV2 with TRBJ1-5, with no clear D. Germline assignment: CDR1 SNHLY and CDR2 FYNNEI. This CDR3 is built from 13 residues. The V gene lost 2 bases and the J gene lost 6 bases, with 8 bases spanning the gap. Here the CDR3 reads CASSEYQIQPQHF. The CDR3, as DNA: TGTGCCAGCAGTGAATATCAGATTCAGCCCCAGCATTTT.

This clonotype was found many times. This rearrangement joins TRBV6-2 or TRBV6-3 to TRBJ2-1; possible D gene TRBD1, 5 bases. This CDR3 is 13 amino acids long. CDR1 is MNHEY, CDR2 SVGEGT, per germline. V dropped 6 bases and J dropped 4 bases, with 10 bases sitting between them. The CDR3 sequence is CASRPDSYNEQFF. Here the CDR3 DNA reads TGTGCCAGCAGACCCGACAGTTACAATGAGCAGTTCTTC.

This clonotype was recorded many times. The J gene is TRBJ2-5, the V gene TRBV28, with a weak D call TRBD1 (5 bases). CDR1 and CDR2 (germline): MDHEN, SYDVKM. The CDR3 is 12 amino acids. The V gene lost 4 bases and the J gene lost 3 bases, with 6 bases spanning the gap. The chain's CDR3 is CASSSTEETQYF. CDR3 nucleotide sequence: TGTGCCAGCAGTTCGACAGAAGAGACCCAGTACTTC.

Ten or more counts support this clonotype. The J gene is TRBJ2-3, the V gene TRBV29-1, with 8 bases aligning to TRBD1. This CDR3 region has 14 residues. Germline V CDR1 and CDR2: SQVTM, ANQGSEA. V gave up 7 bases and J gave up 3 bases; unmatched junction bases: 9. The CDR3 region has the DNA TGCAGCGGTGGACAGGGCGAGTTGACAGATACGCAGTATTTT. Its translation: CSGGQGELTDTQYF.

The chain couples TRBV20-1 to TRBJ2-1, with 7 nucleotides matching TRBD2. This CDR3 has 14 amino acids. The germline V gene encodes CDR1 DFQATT and CDR2 SNEGSKA (reference sequence). V lost 3 bases, J lost 2 bases, and 4 bases stayed unmatched. For the CDR3, the DNA is TGCAGTGCTAGCGCGGGGGTTACCTACAATGAGCAGTTCTTC. Encoded protein: CSASAGVTYNEQFF.

Remarks on this clonotype: With a much larger clone just one base away, this may be a read error. The chain carries TRBV7-9 and TRBJ2-4; D gene uncertain. The last part of the DNA fits TRBJ2-7 better; the J call may be wrong. Looked up from germline, CDR1 is SEHNR and CDR2 is FQNEAQ (reference sequence). There are 13 residues in the CDR3. CDR3 in DNA: TGTGCCAGCAGCTTATTCACAGTTGGCGAGCAGTACTTC. Its translation: CASSLFTVGEQYF.

The count of this clonotype is one. One end of the junction fails to match germline, which may point to a read error. This sequence joins TRBV6-1 and TRBJ2-7; 12 bases are shared with TRBD1. Gene TRBJ2-4 matches the end of the DNA better, so the J call may be wrong. This CDR3 has 16 residues. The germline V gene encodes CDR1 MNHNS and CDR2 SASEGT. Written as DNA, the CDR3 is TGTGCCAGCTCACGACCGGGACAGGGGGCCAGAAACATTCAGTACTTC. Protein: CASSRPGQGARNIQYF.

CDR3 amino acids: CAWGTGSLSNEQYF. Written as DNA, the CDR3 is TGTGCCTGGGGGACAGGGAGTTTAAGTAATGAGCAGTACTTC. The V and J genes are TRBV30 and TRBJ2-5; 9 bases line up with TRBD1. Germline values: CDR1 GTSNPN, CDR2 SVGIG (reference sequence). Unmatched junction bases numbered 15, after V lost 5 bases and J lost 11 bases. This CDR3 is built from 14 residues.